A single sample is the source of the 29 T cell receptor beta chains below, sequenced in a study of T cells in Graves' hyperthyroidism and ophthalmopathy. Template material for amplifying TCR beta CDR3 regions consisted of RNA transcripts. First-round RT-PCR targeting the TCR CDR3 was performed with the HTBI primer set. TCRdb recomputed calls from the multiplex PCR reads with MiXCR, one row per CDR3 protein. The sample has more than 600,000 distinct CDR3 sequences, roughly 17% seen once; the top ten hold approximately 8.4%. Sequencing was carried out using blood. The source is a man younger than 35 with Graves' hyperthyroidism.

The V gene is TRBV6-6, the J gene TRBJ2-1; D possibly corresponds to TRBD1 (6 bases). Germline lookup yields CDR1 MNHNY and CDR2 SVGAGI (reference sequence). Trimming removed 2 bases at V and 6 bases at J, with 23 bases between. This CDR3 spans 18 amino acids. The CDR3 region has the DNA TGTGCCAGCAGTTACGGTGTTACAGGGAGCGGAGATTTCAATGAGCAGTTCTTC. This encodes CASSYGVTGSGDFNEQFF.

This clonotype was counted at least ten times. The V and J genes are TRBV11-2 and TRBJ2-5; D perhaps matches TRBD1 (6 bases). Germline V gives CDR1 SGHAT, CDR2 FQNNGV. Trimming stripped 4 bases from V and 4 bases from J, with 13 bases between. The CDR3 runs to 14 residues. The CDR3 DNA reads TGTGCCAGCAGCTCCCGGGACACTGCAGAGACCCAGTACTTC. Translating it yields CASSSRDTAETQYF.

This clonotype was counted only a few times. The J gene is TRBJ2-7, the V gene TRBV20-1; 8 bases align to TRBD2. Germline V CDR1 and CDR2: DFQATT, SNEGSKA (reference sequence). The V gene end was trimmed by 2 bases and the J gene end by 0 bases; junction bases not matched to a gene: 12. This CDR3 region has 17 residues. This chain's CDR3 is CSARSASLADPSYEQYF. The CDR3 DNA sequence: TGCAGTGCTAGAAGTGCCTCACTAGCGGATCCCTCCTACGAGCAGTACTTC.

This clonotype appeared once. V is TRBV19 and J is TRBJ2-3; 8 nucleotides line up with TRBD2. This CDR3 spans 16 amino acids. The V and J ends lost 4 bases and 5 bases, in that order; junction bases with no gene match: 11. Germline V gene data show CDR1 as LNHDA and CDR2 as SQIVND (reference sequence). CDR3 sequence (DNA): TGTGCCAGTAGTAGCGGGGGGTACCCAGGTGGAGATACGCAGTATTTT. It encodes CASSSGGYPGGDTQYF.

This clonotype was seen a handful of times. The chain is built from TRBV19 and TRBJ1-5; maybe TRBD1 (6 bases). V lost 4 bases, J lost 5 bases, and 9 bases lay in between. Germline lookup yields CDR1 LNHDA and CDR2 SQIVND (reference sequence). The CDR3 totals 13 residues. The CDR3 DNA is TGTGCCAGTAGTAGGGGGCAGGATCAGCCCCAGCATTTT. Translating gives CASSRGQDQPQHF.

The genes are TRBV18 and TRBJ1-5; 8 bases map to TRBD1. Looked up from germline, CDR1 is KGHSH and CDR2 is LQKENI. The CDR3 covers 15 residues. Trimming at V came to 3 bases and at J to 6 bases, leaving 7 bases not matched to a gene. Here the CDR3 DNA reads TGTGCCAGCTCACCTTACGACAGGGGCGCTCAGCCCCAGCATTTT. This sequence encodes CASSPYDRGAQPQHF.

This clonotype was observed many times. This chain connects TRBV12-3 or TRBV12-4 to TRBJ2-5, with unresolved D. The CDR3 is made up of 12 amino acids. With 6 bases removed from V and 5 bases from J, the gap between germline ends came to 10 bases. Here the CDR3 reads CASSFGVETQYF. CDR3 coding DNA: TGTGCCAGCAGCTTCGGTGTGGAGACCCAGTACTTC.

This clonotype was counted only a few times. The gene calls are TRBV2 and TRBJ1-5; maybe TRBD1 (5 bases). Deletions cut 6 bases from V and 3 bases from J, with 18 bases between. Germline values: CDR1 SNHLY, CDR2 FYNNEI. CDR3 length: 16 residues. The CDR3 protein is CASRSPGDGHNQPQHF. CDR3 nucleotides: TGTGCCAGCAGGAGTCCGGGAGACGGACACAATCAGCCCCAGCATTTT. The complete variable domain, with remaining parts taken from reference TRBV2 and TRBJ1-5, reads EPEVTQTPSHQVTQMGQEVILRCVPISNHLYFYWYRQILGQKVEFLVSFYNNEISEKSEIFDDQFSVERPDGSNFTLKIRSTKLEDSAMYFCASRSPGDGHNQPQHFGDGTRLSIL.

Only a few counts were recorded for this clonotype. This chain uses TRBV10-2 with TRBJ2-1, with D perhaps assigned TRBD1 or TRBD2 (5 bases each). Germline CDR1 reads WSHSY; CDR2 reads SAAADI. This CDR3 contains 13 residues. The V end was cut by 10 bases, the J end by 0 bases, with 10 bases between. CDR3 loop: CATKGSSYNEQFF. The CDR3 coding sequence is TGCGCCACGAAGGGGAGCTCCTACAATGAGCAGTTCTTC.

The chain combines TRBV20-1 with TRBJ2-3, with D unresolved. This CDR3 is 15 amino acids long. CDR1 DFQATT and CDR2 SNEGSKA come from the germline V gene (reference sequence). Trimming cost V 3 bases and J 2 bases, with 15 bases left between them. The CDR3 loop is CSASGLSDSTDTQYF. CDR3 bases: TGCAGTGCTAGTGGGCTCTCCGACTCCACAGATACGCAGTATTTT.

This clonotype came up a few times. The CDR3 DNA reads TGCAGTGCTACCCCCCTCCACTTT. It encodes CSATPLHF. The gene calls are TRBV20-1 and TRBJ1-6; D call uncertain. Germline lookup yields CDR1 DFQATT and CDR2 SNEGSKA (reference sequence). The CDR3 is 8 amino acids. V was clipped by 4 bases and J by 13 bases, with 2 bases between them.

At least ten counts were recorded for this clonotype. The chain couples TRBV6-2 or TRBV6-3 to TRBJ2-1; perhaps TRBD1 as D (5 bases). V was pared by 5 bases and J by 4 bases, with 12 bases between. CDR3 length: 14 residues. CDR1 is MNHEY, CDR2 SVGEGT, per germline. In nucleotides, the CDR3 is TGTGCCAGCAGTACAGGTGTGGGGTACAATGAGCAGTTCTTC. Protein product: CASSTGVGYNEQFF.

Remarks on this clonotype: A much more abundant neighbour one base away suggests this may be a read error. The rearrangement links TRBV28 to TRBJ1-1; no clear D gene. The CDR3 has 13 amino acids. The germline CDR1 and CDR2 sequences are MDHEN and SYDVKM. The DNA for the CDR3 is TGTGCCAGCAATCCGTATGGGAACACTGAAGCTTCCTTT. It translates to CASNPYGNTEASF.

This clonotype was detected ten times or more. J is TRBJ1-2 and V is TRBV7-9; TRBD1 matches at 9 bases. V lost 5 bases to trimming and J lost 8 bases; unmatched junction nucleotides: 15. Germline-derived CDR1 and CDR2 are SEHNR and FQNEAQ (reference sequence). The CDR3 extends over 16 amino acids. The CDR3 region has the DNA TGTGCCAGCAGCCTTGCGTCCGCCGGGACAGGGCTCGGCTACACCTTC. Protein sequence: CASSLASAGTGLGYTF.

This clonotype was counted ten times or more. CDR3: CASSPWDRSANTGELFF. In nucleotides, the CDR3 is TGTGCCAGCAGTCCCTGGGACAGATCCGCGAACACCGGGGAGCTGTTTTTT. V and J are TRBV28 and TRBJ2-2; 7 positions agree with TRBD1. Germline-derived CDR1 and CDR2 are MDHEN and SYDVKM. CDR3 length: 17 residues. The V gene end was trimmed by 5 bases and the J gene end by 0 bases; junction bases not matched to a gene: 9. The variable domain in full, completed from reference TRBV28 and TRBJ2-2, reads DVKVTQSSRYLVKRTGEKVFLECVQDMDHENMFWYRQDPGLGLRLIYFSYDVKMKEKGDIPEGYSVSREKKERFSLILESASTNQTSMYLCASSPWDRSANTGELFFGEGSRLTVL.

The chain joins TRBV5-6 to TRBJ1-4; 8 bases align to TRBD1. CDR3 length equals 15 residues. Trimming took 4 bases from V and 5 from J; bases not matched to a gene: 7. Looked up from germline, CDR1 is SGHDT and CDR2 is YYEEEE. The CDR3 is CASSRWDRTNEKLFF. In DNA, the CDR3 is TGTGCCAGCAGCCGCTGGGACAGGACGAATGAAAAACTGTTTTTT.

Only a few counts were recorded for this clonotype. This CDR3 is CSARTGVNQPQHF. CDR3 bases: TGCAGTGCTAGGACAGGGGTCAATCAGCCCCAGCATTTT. The chain carries TRBV20-1 and TRBJ1-5; 8 nucleotides agree with TRBD1. The V gene's germline CDR1 is DFQATT and CDR2 SNEGSKA (reference sequence). The CDR3 is made up of 13 amino acids. V was pared by 3 bases and J by 3 bases, with 1 base of the junction left unmatched.

This clonotype occurred many times. The chain has TRBV24-1 and TRBJ2-5; D unresolved. The CDR3 contains 13 residues. V was cut by 3 bases and J by 1 base, with 5 bases left in between. Germline CDR1 and CDR2: KGHDR and SFDVKD. CDR3 nucleotide sequence: TGTGCCACCAGTGATGGACCCCAAGAGACCCAGTACTTC. It yields the protein CATSDGPQETQYF.

This clonotype has a handful of counts. The rearrangement uses TRBV7-3 and TRBJ1-1, with no clear D. From germline, CDR1 is SGHTA and CDR2 FQGTGA. The CDR3 is made up of 16 amino acids. V was clipped by 7 bases and J by 7 bases, with 25 bases between them. CDR3 protein: CASNLPTVGRRDEAFF. The CDR3 DNA is TGTGCCAGCAACCTTCCTACGGTAGGACGACGTGATGAAGCTTTCTTT.

This clonotype was observed at least ten times. This chain links TRBV11-1 with TRBJ2-7, with D hard to call. The CDR3 runs to 13 residues. In germline, CDR1 is SGHAT, CDR2 FQDESV (reference sequence). V was trimmed by 2 bases and J by 0 bases, leaving 5 bases between them. DNA of the CDR3: TGTGCCAGCAGCTTAAAGACCTCCTACGAGCAGTACTTC. Encoded protein: CASSLKTSYEQYF.

This clonotype was recorded many times. Written as DNA, the CDR3 is TGTGCCAGCACCCGATGGGGGTACACTGAAGCTTTCTTT. It encodes CASTRWGYTEAFF. This chain links TRBV28 with TRBJ1-1; D possibly corresponds to TRBD1 (5 bases). V dropped 7 bases and J dropped 3 bases, with 12 bases sitting between them. The CDR3 spans 13 residues. Germline CDR1 and CDR2: MDHEN and SYDVKM.

J is TRBJ2-5 and V is TRBV3-1; the D gene is possibly TRBD2 (5 bases). The J call may be mistaken, given a closer DNA end match to TRBJ2-1. Germline V lookup: CDR1 LGHDT, CDR2 YNNKEL (reference sequence). The CDR3 is made up of 15 amino acids. This CDR3 is CASSQEGLVGETQFF. The CDR3 coding sequence is TGTGCCAGCAGCCAAGAAGGGCTAGTCGGGGAGACCCAGTTCTTC.

This rearrangement joins TRBV10-3 to TRBJ1-4; 10 nucleotides match TRBD1. The V gene end was trimmed by 0 bases and the J gene end by 7 bases; junction bases not matched to a gene: 5. Looked up from germline, CDR1 is ENHRY and CDR2 is SYGVKD. The length of the CDR3 is 16 residues. This CDR3 is CAISESSGTGAEKLFF. The CDR3 DNA reads TGTGCCATCAGTGAGTCCTCCGGGACAGGGGCTGAAAAACTGTTTTTT.

CDR3 sequence (DNA): TGCAGCGCCCACAGAGGTAAGAACACTGAAGCTTTCTTT. Protein: CSAHRGKNTEAFF. The rearrangement uses TRBV20-1 and TRBJ1-1; D not resolved. CDR1 DFQATT and CDR2 SNEGSKA come from the germline V gene (reference sequence). The CDR3 extends over 13 amino acids.

This clonotype was counted at least ten times. The chain recombines TRBV24-1 with TRBJ2-2; TRBD1 matches at 10 bases. This CDR3 is built from 16 residues. Germline V lookup: CDR1 KGHDR, CDR2 SFDVKD. The junction had 6 bases not matched to a gene; V was cut back by 2 bases and J by 7 bases. In DNA form, the CDR3 reads TGTGCCACCAGTGATTGGGGGGACAGGGGAGTCGGGGAGCTGTTTTTT. Its protein is CATSDWGDRGVGELFF.

The rearrangement uses TRBV7-2 and TRBJ1-4; TRBD1 aligns across 10 bases. V trimming: 6 bases; J trimming: 2 bases; junction bases outside the gene matches: 6. This CDR3 has 16 residues. Germline values: CDR1 SGHTA, CDR2 FQGNSA. CDR3 in DNA: TGTGCCAGCAGAAAGACAGGGGGCGTCACTAATGAAAAACTGTTTTTT. Translation: CASRKTGGVTNEKLFF.

This clonotype was detected only a few times. J is TRBJ2-7 and V is TRBV5-1; the match to TRBD1 covers 7 bases. CDR3 length equals 12 residues. V dropped 5 bases and J dropped 7; count of bases not matched to a gene: 6. Germline V gives CDR1 SGHRS, CDR2 YFSETQ. CDR3 nucleotides: TGCGCCAGCAGTTTAGACAGGGAGGAGCAGTACTTC. It is translated as CASSLDREEQYF. Drawing the rest from reference TRBV5-1 and TRBJ2-7, the complete variable domain is KAGVTQTPRYLIKTRGQQVTLSCSPISGHRSVSWYQQTPGQGLQFLFEYFSETQRNKGNFPGRFSGRQFSNSRSEMNVSTLELGDSALYLCASSLDREEQYFGPGTRLTVT.

This clonotype was found a few times. The J gene is TRBJ1-1, the V gene TRBV30; 7 positions agree with TRBD1. The junction had 14 bases not matched to a gene; V was cut back by 2 bases and J by 11 bases. The CDR3 is made up of 14 amino acids. The germline gives CDR1 GTSNPN, CDR2 SVGIG (reference sequence). CDR3: CAWSPTDRAPGAFF. CDR3 coding DNA: TGTGCCTGGAGTCCGACCGACAGGGCCCCTGGTGCTTTCTTT. Supplemented by reference TRBV30 and TRBJ1-1, the full variable domain reads SQTIHQWPATLVQPVGSPLSLECTVEGTSNPNLYWYRQAAGRGLQLLFYSVGIGQISSEVPQNLSASRPQDRQFILSSKKLLLSDSGFYLCAWSPTDRAPGAFFGQGTRLTVV.

As DNA, the CDR3 is TGTGCCAGCAGGTCACCCTTAGCGGCGGGAGAGACCCAGTACTTC. Translation gives CASRSPLAAGETQYF. The V and J genes are TRBV2 and TRBJ2-5; D possibly corresponds to TRBD2 (6 bases). The CDR3 extends over 15 amino acids. V lost 6 bases and J 4 bases, leaving 18 bases between the germline ends. The germline V gene has CDR1 SNHLY and CDR2 FYNNEI. The full variable domain, with the rest looked up from reference TRBV2 and TRBJ2-5, is EPEVTQTPSHQVTQMGQEVILRCVPISNHLYFYWYRQILGQKVEFLVSFYNNEISEKSEIFDDQFSVERPDGSNFTLKIRSTKLEDSAMYFCASRSPLAAGETQYFGPGTRLLVL.